The T cell receptor beta chain under discussion was sequenced for a study of identifying expanded T cells in peripheral blood. The table came from immunoSEQ multiplex PCR; TCRdb's copy has only in-frame clones and leaves some out. This table holds about 100,000 clones, around nine tenths found once. The germline V gene has CDR1 ENHRY and CDR2 SYGVKD. Trimming took 9 bases from V and 3 from J; bases not matched to a gene: 7. The CDR3 runs to 13 residues. The rearrangement links TRBV10-3 to TRBJ2-7; TRBD1 matches 8 bases. The specimen was blood. The clonotype was recovered from a person aged 18 to 69 in good health. DNA of the CDR3: TGTGCCATAGGCCAGGGGGCAGTCTACGAGCAGTACTTC. This codes for CAIGQGAVYEQYF.